These 7 T cell receptor beta chains were all obtained from the same sample, sequenced in a study of blood T cell repertoires in COVID-19. Some clones are missing from TCRdb's copy, which holds only in-frame ones; the method was immunoSEQ multiplex PCR. The sample has more than 200,000 clones; about nine tenths are singletons. Sequencing was carried out using peripheral blood. The source of these receptors is a woman in her 30s with COVID-19, enrolled during active disease.

The rearrangement uses TRBV29-1 and TRBJ2-3, with 8 bases fitting TRBD1. V lost 7 bases and J lost 3; bases outside the gene matches: 9. Germline CDR1 reads SQVTM; CDR2 reads ANQGSEA. This CDR3 contains 14 residues. In nucleotides, the CDR3 is TGCAGCGGGTCGACAGGGGCTTTGACAGATACGCAGTATTTT. Translated: CSGSTGALTDTQYF.

The chain has TRBV19 and TRBJ2-5; 7 bases match TRBD1. J lost 3 bases, V lost 2 bases, and 3 bases had no gene match. Germline V gives CDR1 LNHDA, CDR2 SQIVND (reference sequence). This CDR3 region has 14 residues. In nucleotides, the CDR3 is TGTGCCAGTAGTATAATAGGGACAGAAGAGACCCAGTACTTC. This sequence encodes CASSIIGTEETQYF.

This chain joins TRBV15 and TRBJ1-2; 7 bases align to TRBD1. Per the germline V gene, CDR1 is LNHNV and CDR2 is YYDKDF (reference sequence). V lost 6 bases, J lost 9 bases, and 19 bases stayed unmatched. This CDR3 comprises 16 residues. The chain's CDR3 is CATSRGLGQVSDSYTF. CDR3 DNA: TGTGCCACCAGTCGGGGGCTTGGACAGGTCTCGGATAGCTACACCTTC.

V is TRBV7-8 and J is TRBJ1-1, with D possibly matching TRBD1 (5 bases). Germline V gene sequence: CDR1 SGHVS, CDR2 FQNEAQ. Trimming stripped 5 bases from V and 5 bases from J, with 12 bases between. This CDR3 has 13 residues. CDR3 amino acids: CASSATGGTEAFF. The CDR3 nucleotides read TGTGCCAGCAGCGCCACGGGGGGGACTGAAGCTTTCTTT.

This clone was seen a handful of times. The chain couples TRBV7-2 to TRBJ2-2, with D hard to call. The length of the CDR3 is 16 residues. CDR1 SGHTA and CDR2 FQGNSA come from the germline V gene. V lost 1 base and J 0 bases, leaving 9 bases between the germline ends. The chain's CDR3 is CASSLDSGTNTGELFF. The CDR3, as DNA: TGTGCCAGCAGCTTAGATTCAGGCACGAACACCGGGGAGCTGTTTTTT.

This chain links TRBV6-2 or TRBV6-3 with TRBJ2-7; D is ambiguous. The CDR3 spans 13 residues. The V end was cut by 5 bases, the J end by 3 bases, with 11 bases between. Germline loops: CDR1 MNHEY, CDR2 SVGEGT. The CDR3, as DNA: TGTGCCAGCAGTCGCAGGATGATCTACGAGCAGTACTTC. Translation: CASSRRMIYEQYF.

This clone has more than one count but fewer than ten. The chain carries TRBV4-2 and TRBJ1-6; TRBD1 matches at 8 bases. The J segment lost 10 bases and the V segment lost 4 bases, leaving 12 bases of the junction unmatched. CDR3 length: 16 amino acids. CDR1 is LGHNA and CDR2 is YNFKEQ in the germline V gene. The CDR3 is CASSPPTGQGKSPLHF. CDR3 coding DNA: TGTGCCAGCAGCCCACCGACTGGACAGGGAAAATCACCCCTCCACTTT.